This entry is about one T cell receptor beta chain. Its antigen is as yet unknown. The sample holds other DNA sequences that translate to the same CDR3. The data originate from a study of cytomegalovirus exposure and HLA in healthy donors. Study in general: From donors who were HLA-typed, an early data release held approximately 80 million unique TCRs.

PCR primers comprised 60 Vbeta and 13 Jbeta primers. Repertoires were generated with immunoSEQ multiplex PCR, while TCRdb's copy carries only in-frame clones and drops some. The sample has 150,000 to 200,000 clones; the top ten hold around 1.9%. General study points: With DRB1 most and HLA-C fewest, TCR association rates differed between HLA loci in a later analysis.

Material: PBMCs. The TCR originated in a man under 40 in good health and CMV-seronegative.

CDR3 sequence: CASSLGGSSYNEQFF. DNA for the CDR3: TGTGCCAGCAGCTTAGGCGGGAGCTCCTACAATGAGCAGTTCTTC. V usage is TRBV11-3 and J usage is TRBJ2-1; 7 bases line up with TRBD2. The V gene's germline CDR1 is SGHNT and CDR2 YENEEA. The CDR3 consists of 15 residues. V shed 1 base and J 0 bases; nucleotides not matched to a gene: 0.